Ten or more counts support the clone carrying this TCR beta chain. The antigen is undetermined. The sample belongs to a study of glioma-infiltrating T cells. Notes on the study in general: Gliomas, especially low-grade, showed above-expected tissue-blood divergence; non-neoplastic patients showed below.

TCR alpha and beta CDR3 regions were amplified from RNA using iRepertoire nested multiplex PCR. Tissue mRNA or PBMC total RNA, roughly 90-450 ng, went into one-step reverse transcription and amplification. TCRdb independently ran MiXCR on the multiplex PCR reads; one entry per CDR3 protein. The sample yields around 100,000 distinct CDR3 sequences, 29% seen once. Looked up from germline, CDR1 is MDHEN and CDR2 is SYDVKM. This CDR3 contains 15 residues. V shed 5 bases and J shed 0 bases, with 12 bases lying between them. The receptor was isolated from a human donor with low-grade glioma or glioblastoma, undergoing nonglioma brain surgery, or in good health (not recorded which). The material sequenced was glioma tissue, nonneoplastic brain tissue, or PBMCs (not recorded which). V is TRBV28 and J is TRBJ2-3; D gene uncertain. The CDR3 loop is CASSRQIPSTDTQYF. For the CDR3, the DNA is TGTGCCAGCAGTCGACAAATACCGAGCACAGATACGCAGTATTTT.